The present TCR beta chain was sequenced within a study of cytomegalovirus exposure and HLA in healthy donors. General study results and limits: Serostatus for CMV was the only available immune exposure information. One later analysis reportedly identified an Asian-associated ancestry cluster that showed fewer N-insertions than the roughly 600-donor mean.

With regard to this clone: Its antigen remains unknown.

CDR1 is LGHNA, CDR2 YSLEER, per germline. The length of the CDR3 is 15 residues. V dropped 1 base and J dropped 6; count of bases not matched to a gene: 7. Primers included in the PCR were 60 Vbeta and 13 Jbeta primers. Sequenced by immunoSEQ multiplex PCR; TCRdb stores in-frame clones only, minus some. Here the sample spans approximately 140,000 clones, roughly 74% being singletons. This TCR came from a man aged 35-49 years in good health and CMV-seronegative. The sample consisted of PBMCs. The rearrangement uses TRBV4-3 and TRBJ2-3; 7 bases align to TRBD2. CDR3 nucleotide sequence: TGCGCCAGCAGCCAAGGACTAGCTCCCCCGGATACGCAGTATTTT. This codes for CASSQGLAPPDTQYF.